The entry below describes one T cell receptor beta chain. This sample stems from a study of shared T cell receptors in the human thymus. Libraries were prepared by immunoSEQ multiplex PCR; TCRdb keeps only in-frame clonotypes and omits some of them. The sample includes approximately 660,000 clones, around nine tenths of them seen just once. The CDR3 is 16 amino acids. Germline V gene sequence: CDR1 SGHRS, CDR2 YFSETQ. V lost 3 bases, J lost 2 bases, and 4 bases stayed unmatched. The sample was also linked to a second study, of human thymus T cells. That report adds: Donors were healthy Finnish babies undergoing corrective operations for congenital heart defects. Thymic TCR repertoires of unrelated people reportedly overlapped highly.

Source material: thymocytes. The chain carries TRBV5-1 and TRBJ2-5; TRBD2 matches at 13 bases. The TCR originated in a boy younger than two with a congenital heart defect. CDR3 sequence: CASSYGTSGVQETQYF. In DNA form, the CDR3 reads TGCGCCAGCAGCTATGGGACTAGCGGGGTTCAAGAGACCCAGTACTTC.